This entry describes one TCR beta chain. Its antigen is unidentified. The sample belongs to a study of shared clonotypes between healthy human individuals. Using immunoSEQ multiplex PCR, the repertoire was profiled, and TCRdb retains in-frame clones only, with some absent. The sample includes nearly 1 million clones, approximately 76% of them seen just once. Study-wide points: The study found roughly 5% of naive CD4 clonotypes shared across a handful of donors.

The CDR3 covers 18 residues. The ends lost 1 base at V and 5 bases at J; junction bases unmatched: 16. Germline CDR1 MNHNS, CDR2 SASEGT. This chain connects TRBV6-1 to TRBJ2-7; 8 bases fit TRBD2. Sequencing was performed on memory CD4+ T cells sorted from blood. Documented subset: CD45RA-negative fraction. This receptor was taken from a man younger than 35 in good health. CDR3 DNA sequence: TGTGCCAGCAGTGAAGATCACGGGAGGGTAATCTTAAGTAACGAGCAGTACTTC. It translates to CASSEDHGRVILSNEQYF.